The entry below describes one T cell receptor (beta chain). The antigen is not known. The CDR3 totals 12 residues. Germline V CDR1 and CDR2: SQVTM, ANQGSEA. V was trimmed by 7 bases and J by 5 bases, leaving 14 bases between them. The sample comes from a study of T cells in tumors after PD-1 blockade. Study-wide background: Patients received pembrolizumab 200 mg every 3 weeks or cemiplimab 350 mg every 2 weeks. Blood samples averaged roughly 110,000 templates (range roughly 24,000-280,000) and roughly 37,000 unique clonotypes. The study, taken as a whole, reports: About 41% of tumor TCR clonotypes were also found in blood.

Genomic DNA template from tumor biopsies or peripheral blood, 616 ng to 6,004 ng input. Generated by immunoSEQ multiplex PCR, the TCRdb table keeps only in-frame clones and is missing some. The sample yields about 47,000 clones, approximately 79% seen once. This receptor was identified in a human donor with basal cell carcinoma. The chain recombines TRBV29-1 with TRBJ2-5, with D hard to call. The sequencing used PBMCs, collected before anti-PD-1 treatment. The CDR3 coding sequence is TGCAGCGGAGCGACGGCGCTGGAGACCCAGTACTTC. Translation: CSGATALETQYF.